The clone carrying this T cell receptor (beta chain) was recorded a few times. Its antigen is undetermined. These data originate in a study of OX40 agonist ivuxolimab in advanced cancers. Study in general: Patients were about 83% male with ages about 23 to 90, mean 60. Past anti-PD-1, anti-PD-L1 or anti-CTLA-4 therapy was accepted, and 40% had received some. Study findings and constraints: Antigen specificity of clonally expanded peripheral T cells was not established.

Trimming took 0 bases from V and 0 from J, leaving 11 bases between them. The CDR3 is 16 residues long. The V gene's germline CDR1 is SEHNR and CDR2 FQNEAQ (reference sequence). TCRdb's copy holds only in-frame clones and misses some; the assay was immunoSEQ multiplex PCR. Found here are 60,000 to 90,000 clones, approximately 90% of them singletons; the top ten hold around 0.93%. The sequence derives from an adult with an advanced solid tumor such as melanoma, head and neck, liver or kidney cancer. The sample here was CD4+ or CD8+ T cells sorted from blood, taken in a trial of the OX40 agonist ivuxolimab. The chain recombines TRBV7-9 with TRBJ1-2; D gene ambiguous. The CDR3 protein is CASSLASGYSNYGYTF. In nucleotides, the CDR3 is TGTGCCAGCAGCTTAGCGTCTGGATACTCTAACTATGGCTACACCTTC.